This T cell receptor (beta chain) derives from a study of T cells in tuberculosis. Study summary: T cells were selected with CD1B tetramers loaded with glucose monomycolate. Samples predate treatment or fall within its first 7 days. Notes on the study in general: Shorter CDR3-alpha in active tuberculosis partly drove smaller distances.

Described time point: new active TB diagnosis, blood taken before or within 7 days of starting treatment. Unsorted cryopreserved PBMC were sequenced, averaging about 100,000 T cells per clinical donor. CDR3 length equals 16 residues. V shed 1 base and J 5 bases; nucleotides not matched to a gene: 7. CDR1 and CDR2 from the germline V gene are SGHDT and YYEEEE. Data came from immunoSEQ multiplex PCR; TCRdb stores just in-frame clones and leaves some out. The sample has tens of thousands of clones, about 96% seen once. A word on this clone: What it recognizes is unknown.

The chain links TRBV5-6 to TRBJ1-4, with 8 positions matching TRBD1. The sequences come from PBMCs, collected at tuberculosis diagnosis. The origin of this receptor is an adult with tuberculosis. In DNA, the CDR3 is TGTGCCAGCAGCTTGAGATGGGACAGGTCAAATGAAAAACTGTTTTTT. This codes for CASSLRWDRSNEKLFF.